Sequencing of this T cell receptor (beta chain) was carried out in a study of blood T cell repertoires in COVID-19. About the study: Acute and convalescent COVID-19 specimens originated in the United States, Italy and Spain.

Here immunoSEQ multiplex PCR was the method, and the copy in TCRdb shows in-frame clones only, minus some. The table records fewer than 400,000 clones, roughly 91% of them present only once. Germline CDR1 and CDR2: MNHNS and SASEGT. V was pared by 1 base and J by 4 bases, with 12 bases of the junction left unmatched. The CDR3 spans 17 residues. Participant ages covered about 18 to 100 years across 24 US areas. The sample taken for sequencing was PBMCs or T cells enriched from blood (not recorded which). This TCR was recovered from a young woman who had recovered from COVID-19. V is TRBV6-1 and J is TRBJ1-1; TRBD1 matches at 7 bases. The CDR3 DNA reads TGTGCCAGCAGTGAAGAGGGGGCAGCCTCGTGGGGCACTGAAGCTTTCTTT. Amino acid sequence: CASSEEGAASWGTEAFF.